The rows below give T cell receptor beta chains drawn from one sample of a study of control samples from healthy donors and cancer patients. TCRdb's copy holds only in-frame clones and misses some; the assay was immunoSEQ multiplex PCR. The table has approximately 110,000 clones, about 89% seen once. The sample taken for sequencing was blood. The receptors were sampled from a woman between 45 and 65 years old in good health. The CDR3 runs from the conserved cysteine through the conserved F or W.

J: TRBJ1-1; V: TRBV1; CDR3: CTSSQDALGDTEAFF
J: TRBJ2-4; V: TRBV5-6; CDR3: CASSRGYGKNIQYF
J: TRBJ1-1; V: TRBV24-1; CDR3: CATSKGNTEAFF
J: TRBJ2-4; V: TRBV15; CDR3: CATSRGGQGADIQYF
J: TRBJ2-1; V: TRBV27; CDR3: CASSLVTSGSGEQFF
J: TRBJ2-2; V: TRBV7-9; CDR3: CASSFNGATGELFF
J: TRBJ2-2; V: TRBV24-1; CDR3: CATSEGTGRTTGELFF
J: TRBJ1-2; V: TRBV3-1/TRBV3-2; CDR3: CASSQGQRDRFYTF
J: TRBJ1-5; V: TRBV7-2; CDR3: CASSLTGTGGGQPQHF
J: TRBJ2-7; V: TRBV7-8; CDR3: CASSPDRVYEQYF
J: TRBJ2-3; V: TRBV4-1; CDR3: CASSQDAQRGSSTDTQYF
J: TRBJ2-1; V: TRBV19; CDR3: CASSIGQGGLGAGRFF
J: TRBJ2-5; V: TRBV18; CDR3: CASSPPLTRTQETQYF
J: TRBJ1-2; V: TRBV6-5; CDR3: CASSYQGWGYGYTF
J: TRBJ2-3; V: TRBV10-3; CDR3: CATLSPRGSDTQYF
J: TRBJ2-3; V: TRBV4-3; CDR3: CASSQLAGGLGTDTQYF
J: TRBJ1-3; V: TRBV19; CDR3: CASSTRQGTPGNTIYF
J: TRBJ2-5; V: TRBV7-9; CDR3: CASSLDRSQETQYF
J: TRBJ2-7; V: TRBV6-6; CDR3: CASSYTRSNPDYEQYF
J: TRBJ2-6; V: TRBV29-1; CDR3: CSVGSSASGTGVSGANVLTF
J: TRBJ1-1; V: TRBV7-9; CDR3: CASSLRQDTEAFF
J: TRBJ2-1; V: TRBV30; CDR3: CAWSVRGLPQFF
J: TRBJ2-1; V: TRBV3-1/TRBV3-2; CDR3: CASSREGGRNFHNEQFF
J: TRBJ2-1; V: TRBV19; CDR3: CASSLHGTSGTDEQFF
J: TRBJ2-2; V: TRBV7-3; CDR3: CATSPGQESGELFF
J: TRBJ1-1; V: TRBV27; CDR3: CASRYMNTEAFF
J: TRBJ1-1; V: TRBV4-3; CDR3: CASSQEGWNTEAFF
J: TRBJ2-7; V: TRBV6-5; CDR3: CASSPSRGYNEQYF
J: TRBJ1-5; V: TRBV12-3/TRBV12-4; CDR3: CASSLQEGPQHF
J: TRBJ2-7; V: TRBV2; CDR3: CASSVGTNSYEQYF
J: TRBJ2-7; V: TRBV6-5; CDR3: CASRVPSIEQYF
J: TRBJ1-3; V: TRBV5-6; CDR3: CASSLAGSGNTIYF
J: TRBJ1-1; V: TRBV30; CDR3: CAWSASMNNLKAFF
J: TRBJ1-1; V: TRBV7-8; CDR3: CASSAQGGLTEAFF
J: TRBJ2-6; V: TRBV2; CDR3: CASSWDRPSSGANVLTF
J: TRBJ2-2; V: TRBV11-2; CDR3: CASSRGLLSAGELFF
J: TRBJ2-1; V: TRBV9; CDR3: CASSGTTGEQFF
J: TRBJ2-1; V: TRBV11-1; CDR3: CASSRHRGETNEQFF
J: TRBJ2-5; V: TRBV30; CDR3: CAWSYREETQYF
J: TRBJ2-5; V: TRBV11-2; CDR3: CASSPLAGSQETQYF
J: TRBJ1-6; V: TRBV5-8; CDR3: CASSNPAGFASPLHF
J: TRBJ2-1; V: TRBV7-3; CDR3: CASSLTSGIAYNEQFF
J: TRBJ1-6; V: TRBV30; CDR3: CAWSATVNNSPLHF
J: TRBJ2-6; V: TRBV19; CDR3: CASRAGGLGANVLTF
J: TRBJ1-1; V: TRBV30; CDR3: CAWTKGSTGQAFF
J: TRBJ2-1; V: TRBV6-6; CDR3: CASSGLAGAYNEQFF